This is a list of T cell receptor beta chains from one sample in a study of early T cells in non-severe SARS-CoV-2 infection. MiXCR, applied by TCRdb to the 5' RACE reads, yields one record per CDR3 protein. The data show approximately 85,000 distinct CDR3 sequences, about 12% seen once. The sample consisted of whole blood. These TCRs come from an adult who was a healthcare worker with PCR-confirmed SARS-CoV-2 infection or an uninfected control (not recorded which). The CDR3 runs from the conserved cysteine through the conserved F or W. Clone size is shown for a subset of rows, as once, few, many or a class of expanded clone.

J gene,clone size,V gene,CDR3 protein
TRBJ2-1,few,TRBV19,CASSIGDSDEQFF
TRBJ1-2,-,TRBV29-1,CAGAGNYGYTF
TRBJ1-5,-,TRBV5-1,CASSLTGGEDQPQHF
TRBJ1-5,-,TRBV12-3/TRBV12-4,CASSPRGAAGQPQHF
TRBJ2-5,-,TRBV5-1,CASSFPEETQYF
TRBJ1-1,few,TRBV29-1,CSGSTGNTEAFF
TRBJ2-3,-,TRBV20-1,CSAPTTGTDTQYF
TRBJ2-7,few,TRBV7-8,CASSLVTGEQYF
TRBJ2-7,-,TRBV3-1,CASSQGWKRDYEQYF
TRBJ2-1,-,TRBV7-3,CASSRAGTSAYNEQFF
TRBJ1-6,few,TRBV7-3,CASSQPPGQGASPLHF
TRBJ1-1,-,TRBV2,CASKAGEGGLEAFF
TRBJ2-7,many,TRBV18,CASSRDPVGHEQYF
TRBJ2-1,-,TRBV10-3,CAIRELAGSYNEQFF
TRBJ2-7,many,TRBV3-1,CASSQELAFSYEQYF
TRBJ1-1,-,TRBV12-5,CASGLVLDRANTEAFF
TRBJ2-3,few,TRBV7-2,CASSSPWEASGRTADTQYF
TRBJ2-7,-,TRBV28,CASGTSSGGAYF
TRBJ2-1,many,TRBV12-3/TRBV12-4,CASSSHNEQFF
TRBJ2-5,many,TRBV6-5,CATYSITGDETQYF
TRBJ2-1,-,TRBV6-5,CASSVLGANNEQFF
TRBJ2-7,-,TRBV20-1,CSARDRQGLVGYEQYF